This T cell receptor beta chain was found in a study of cytomegalovirus exposure and HLA in healthy donors (TCRdb year 2017). In the study overall: In an earlier analysis of roughly 500 of the donors, 276 Gb of sequence data and 90 million to 120 million unique TCR beta sequences from roughly 180 million T cells were reported. A later analysis re-examined previously published TCR beta repertoires from about 700 donors and added high-resolution HLA genotyping to investigate patterns of TCR occurrence. Along with the approximately 700-subject first cohort, a separate validation cohort of about 110 different subjects was used. The later analysis used no new phenotypic data to find candidate immune exposures, relying instead on TCR beta sequences and their occurrence across donors. Using immunosequencing, the study profiled T cell repertoires from about 620 subjects and related those repertoires to cytomegalovirus serostatus. Typing coverage differed by locus: A, B, C, DRB1 and DQB1 were typed in about 629-630 donors, DQA1 in around 500, DPA1 in approximately 600, and DPB1 in approximately 450. An earlier analysis of nearly 600 of the donors applied high-throughput TCR beta sequencing to assess whether each TCR beta V gene segment acted as functional or pseudogenic. Among several hundred genotyped donors of the cohort, an average of roughly 230,000 unique TCR beta nucleotide sequences was sequenced per donor, of which about 20% were non-productive. Several DR-DQ haplotypes were handled as single units for association and clustering because linkage in the cohort was strong. The study combined high-throughput TCR immunosequencing, statistical association of individual TCRs with disease status, and machine learning to predict cytomegalovirus infection status. A later genetic analysis used genome-wide SNP genotypes for 398 of the 666 donors, treating that subset as a discovery cohort. An early release covering 550 to 700 HLA-typed donors comprised 250 to 350 gigabases of sequencing data and roughly 86 million unique TCR sequences. Class I and class II HLA loci were covered by the typing at four-digit resolution. The study aimed to test whether signatures of past pathogen exposure could be identified by cataloging public T cell receptors. The genetic ancestry cluster associated with self-reported Caucasian donors included 80% to 90% of the roughly 400 genotyped donors. Donor age, sex, ethnicity and CMV serostatus were compiled alongside the repertoire data. All discovery cohort repertoires had been generated on a single sequencing platform.

The paper as a whole reports these results and caveats: The authors suggested that the approach could potentially be generalized to other disease states and immunological phenotypes. A further reported finding was that TCR beta sequences accurately predicted the HLA-A and HLA-B alleles for most subjects in the first cohort. Because counts were too low, seventeen rarely observed V segments, including chromosome 9 orphons, were excluded from the earlier analysis of around 640 of the donors. A group of highly shared sequence variants was considered likely to be a technical artifact of the sequencing pipeline. V-gene and J-gene trimming of TCR beta chains was associated with a missense DCLRE1C variant in a later genetic analysis, and the association was replicated in an independent cohort. In a later analysis, several top co-occurrence clusters were reported to appear linked to parvovirus B19, influenza, CMV and Epstein-Barr virus. The cohort was sequenced for TCR beta chains only, and without alpha or paired-chain data the features that could be detected were limited. Strong co-occurrence of HLA alleles, especially DR and DQ, made assigning TCR associations to individual alleles difficult. According to a later genetic analysis, donors in an Asian-associated ancestry cluster had fewer N-insertions in productive TCRs than the roughly 700-donor mean. A later analysis associated around 16,000 TCR beta sequences with specific HLA alleles at a false discovery rate of 0.05. The only immune exposure information available for the cohort was CMV serostatus. Because HLA typing was unavailable for some donors at each locus, only the typed subset was used in association tests. Broadly in line with IMGT annotations, most TCR beta V segments showed up in productive rearrangements about 87% or about 30% of the time in an earlier analysis of 450 to 750 of the donors. Most TCR sequences were seen in very few donors, while some public TCRs were found in many individuals. A later analysis found that TCR association rates varied across HLA loci, with DRB1 alleles showing the most associated TCRs and HLA-C alleles the fewest. In both the original and validation cohorts, the classifier was reported to diagnose cytomegalovirus status with high specificity and sensitivity. The study listed 150 to 200 TCR beta chains as associated with cytomegalovirus. Linkage disequilibrium might explain the correlated functional status among segregating V segments, but an unknown experimental factor could not be ruled out. In a later analysis, most CMV-associated TCR beta chains were found to appear HLA-restricted, with HLA associations seemingly driven largely by CMV exposure. In a later analysis, HLA-associated TCR beta chains showed more clonal expansion and lower generation probabilities than non-associated chains that were equally common. The presence/absence analyses assumed that sequencing depth was roughly uniform across donors, and that assumption may not be true. Some IMGT-functional V segments, including TRBV6-2 and TRBV6-3, could not be told apart with the 87-base-pair reads, so those segments were excluded. A few of the identified cytomegalovirus-associated TCR beta chains were confirmed in vitro to be specific for cytomegalovirus antigens.

The library came from the immunoSEQ multiplex PCR assay. A mixture of 60 forward primers for TCR Vbeta segments and 13 reverse primers for TCR Jbeta segments was used in the multiplex PCR. The CDR3 region of rearranged TCR beta genes was amplified from genomic DNA with a multiplex PCR assay. The amplified TCR beta libraries were sequenced on the Illumina HiSeq System as 87-base-pair reads. Per the original workflow: A later analysis tallied approximately 87 million unique TCR beta chains across the 666 repertoires, and some 10 million of those chains were shared by two or more donors. Raw reads were error-corrected and collapsed into unique sequences by a nearest-neighbor algorithm in which closely related sequences were merged to remove PCR and sequencing errors. To assign V, D and J gene segments, CDR3 sequences were aligned to IMGT reference sequences. Each retained sequence needed at least a six-nucleotide match to both a V gene segment and a J gene segment. Rearrangements were called productive when the CDR3 lacked stop codons and stayed in frame with V and J; all others were non-productive. CDR3 was defined by IMGT convention, running from the second conserved V-encoded cysteine to the conserved J-encoded phenylalanine. Sequences without an unambiguous match to a single V gene segment were excluded from the earlier analysis of about 630 of the donors. In an earlier analysis of approximately 590 of the donors, V segments were called functional above 56.7% productive rearrangements and were called segregating when the between-donor standard deviation exceeded 5%. To diagnose cytomegalovirus status from the catalog of TCR beta chain sequences, a statistical classification framework was built. A later analysis assigned V and J genes by comparing TCR nucleotide sequences with IMGT/GENE-DB human TR gene sequences. In a later analysis, CDR3 sequences and most-parsimonious VDJ recombination scenarios were assigned using the TCRdist pipeline. In a later analysis, each TCR beta chain was defined by its CDR3 amino acid sequence together with its V-gene family, and reads without a unique V-gene family were excluded. A later analysis removed 600 or so highly shared, low-generation-probability nucleotide sequences to deal with suspected cross-contamination and a sequencing artifact. A later analysis calculated a clonal expansion index for each public chain from normalized within-repertoire ranks of inferred template counts. In a later analysis, generation probabilities were computed using a VDJ recombination model fitted to out-of-frame rearrangements, and the results were checked against IGoR. A later analysis scored TCR-TCR, TCR-HLA and TCR-CMV co-occurrence with hypergeometric tests, applying a repertoire-size bias correction to TCR pairs. False discovery rates were estimated in a later analysis by permuting HLA or CMV assignments 20 times. In a later analysis, co-occurring TCRs were grouped with DBSCAN, and TCRdist sequence similarity was added when clustering was performed within HLA-allele-positive subsets. For co-occurrence clustering, repertoires with fewer than 30,000 or more than 120,000 public chains were excluded, along with roughly 5 repertoires with anomalous nucleotide sharing. TCRdb obtained this table from immuneACCESS and retained in-frame rearrangements with V and J assigned. These tables miss some clones; where compared with another copy, unresolved V genes account for less than half of the shortfall, and the remainder is unexplained. V and J calls and clone size come straight from that table; D and trimming were deduced from the DNA. The table held for this sample gives about 170,000 clones. Of the sample, about 0.8% is held by the ten largest clones.

The cohort comprised around 690 healthy bone marrow donors. Cohort members were all nominally healthy when sampled, although unrecorded immune exposures were likely present. The donor tested CMV seropositive and was one of the 289 seropositive cohort members. Every donor gave a peripheral blood sample, and the peripheral blood mononuclear cells from that sample were used for TCR beta sequencing. Genomic DNA was extracted from the blood cell samples with the Qiagen DNeasy Blood Extraction Kit. As regards this clone: Its antigen is currently not known.

The CDR3, cysteine through phenylalanine, is 12 amino acids long. The read is trimmed to its CDR3 DNA, 36 bases read in frame from base 1. For CDR1 and CDR2, the germline V gene lists SNHLY and FYNNEI. The germline ends are 10 bases apart after V is trimmed by 8 bases and J by 8 bases. The source of this sequence is a woman under 30 in good health and CMV-seropositive. The sequenced material came from PBMCs. The rearranged chain carries TRBV2 and TRBJ1-6, with the D gene uncertain. This receptor has the CDR3 CASGTVDSPLHF. The bases are TGTGCCAGCGGCACCGTGGATTCACCCCTCCACTTT.